This T cell receptor beta chain was identified during a study of blood T cell repertoires in COVID-19. Study information: Sample material is recorded as cDNA or gDNA derived from T cells, B-cell-depleted T cells, or PBMCs.

V was pared by 3 bases and J by 2 bases, with 4 bases of the junction left unmatched. There are 15 residues in the CDR3. The germline V gene encodes CDR1 SGHTA and CDR2 FQGNSA. Seattle patients were enrolled during active infection and followed longitudinally. Clones were read by immunoSEQ multiplex PCR, and TCRdb kept only the in-frame ones, dropping some. The table has 100,000 to 150,000 clones, more than 85% seen once. The chain joins TRBV7-2 to TRBJ2-7; 10 positions agree with TRBD2. Input material: peripheral blood. The receptor was isolated from a man aged 50-60 years with COVID-19, enrolled during active disease. CDR3 nucleotides: TGTGCCAGCAGCTTCACTAGCGGGGCCACCTACGAGCAGTACTTC. Protein: CASSFTSGATYEQYF.